The next 3 T cell receptor beta chains were all read from a single sample in a study of metastatic and nonmetastatic thyroid tumors. TCRdb re-analyzed the PCR reads using MiXCR. The sample comprises about 15,000 clones, 20% to 30% of which are singletons, and roughly 7.7% rests with the top ten. All patients reached thyroid surgery having received no treatment beforehand. Sequenced sample: tumor tissue. The receptors were sampled from a female donor with papillary thyroid cancer or a benign thyroid nodule (not recorded which). Some clones in this sample may be carry-over from other donors' samples.

This chain uses TRBV6-2 or TRBV6-3 with TRBJ2-7; 10 bases fit TRBD1. J lost 3 bases, V lost 2 bases, and 7 bases had no gene match. Germline V CDR1 and CDR2: MNHEY, SVGEGT. The CDR3 runs 16 residues. The CDR3 coding sequence is TGTGCCAGCAGTTACGCGGTCCGGACAGGGGGCTACGAGCAGTACTTC. Protein product: CASSYAVRTGGYEQYF.

This clone was recorded a few times. The genes are TRBV28 and TRBJ2-7; 11 nucleotides align to TRBD2. CDR1 is MDHEN and CDR2 is SYDVKM in the germline V gene. V lost 6 bases to trimming and J lost 10 bases; unmatched junction nucleotides: 11. The CDR3 sequence is 14 residues long. DNA for the CDR3: TGTGCCAGCAGACGCGCGACTAGCGGGGACATACAGTACTTC. Its protein product is CASRRATSGDIQYF.

This clone showed up just a few times. The same CDR3 can be traced to other DNA sequences in this sample. The genes are TRBV28 and TRBJ2-7, with D possibly being TRBD1 (6 bases). CDR1 is MDHEN and CDR2 is SYDVKM in the germline V gene. The CDR3 is made up of 18 amino acids. The germline V and J ends were trimmed by 6 bases and 4 bases, with 28 bases remaining between them. CDR3 loop: CASRPITGISLSTYEQYF. DNA of the CDR3: TGTGCCAGCAGACCAATTACAGGGATCTCCCTCTCCACATACGAGCAGTACTTC.